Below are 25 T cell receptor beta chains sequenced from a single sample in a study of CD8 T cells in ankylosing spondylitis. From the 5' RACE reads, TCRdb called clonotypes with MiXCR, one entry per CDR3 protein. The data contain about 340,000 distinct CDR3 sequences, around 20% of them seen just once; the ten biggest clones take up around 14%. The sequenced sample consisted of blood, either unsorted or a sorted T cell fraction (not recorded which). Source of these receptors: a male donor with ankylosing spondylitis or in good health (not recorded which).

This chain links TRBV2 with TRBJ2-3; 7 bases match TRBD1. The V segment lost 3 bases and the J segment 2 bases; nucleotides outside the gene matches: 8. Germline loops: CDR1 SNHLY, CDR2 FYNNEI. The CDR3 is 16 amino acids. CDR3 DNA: TGTGCCAGCAGTGATCCCAAGGGACAGCACACAGATACGCAGTATTTT. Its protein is CASSDPKGQHTDTQYF. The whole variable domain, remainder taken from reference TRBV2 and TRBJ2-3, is EPEVTQTPSHQVTQMGQEVILRCVPISNHLYFYWYRQILGQKVEFLVSFYNNEISEKSEIFDDQFSVERPDGSNFTLKIRSTKLEDSAMYFCASSDPKGQHTDTQYFGPGTRLTVL.

DNA for the CDR3: TGCGCCAGCAGCGCGACGGAAGGACAGACCACCGGGGAGCTGTTTTTT. It encodes CASSATEGQTTGELFF. The chain couples TRBV5-1 to TRBJ2-2; TRBD1 is a possible D gene (6 bases). The CDR3 spans 16 residues. Germline V gives CDR1 SGHRS, CDR2 YFSETQ. Trimming took off 4 bases at V and 4 bases at J, with 17 bases between the two ends.

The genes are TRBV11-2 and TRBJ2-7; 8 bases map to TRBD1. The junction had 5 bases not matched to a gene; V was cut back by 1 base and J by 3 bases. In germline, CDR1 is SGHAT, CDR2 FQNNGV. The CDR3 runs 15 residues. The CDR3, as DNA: TGTGCCAGCAGCTTAGGGTACGGACAGGGCTACGAGCAGTACTTC. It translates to CASSLGYGQGYEQYF.

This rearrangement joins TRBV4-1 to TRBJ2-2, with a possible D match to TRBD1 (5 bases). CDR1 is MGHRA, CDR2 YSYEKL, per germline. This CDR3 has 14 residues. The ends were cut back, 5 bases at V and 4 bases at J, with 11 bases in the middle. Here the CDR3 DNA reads TGCGCCAGCAGCTGGGAACAGGTCACCGGGGAGCTGTTTTTT. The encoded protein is CASSWEQVTGELFF.

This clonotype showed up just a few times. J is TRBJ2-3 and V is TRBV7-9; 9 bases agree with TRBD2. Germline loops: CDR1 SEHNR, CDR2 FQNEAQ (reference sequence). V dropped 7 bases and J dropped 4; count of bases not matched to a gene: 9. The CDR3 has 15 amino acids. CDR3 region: CASTPRAGGPDTQYF. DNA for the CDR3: TGTGCCAGCACCCCTAGGGCGGGGGGGCCAGATACGCAGTATTTT.

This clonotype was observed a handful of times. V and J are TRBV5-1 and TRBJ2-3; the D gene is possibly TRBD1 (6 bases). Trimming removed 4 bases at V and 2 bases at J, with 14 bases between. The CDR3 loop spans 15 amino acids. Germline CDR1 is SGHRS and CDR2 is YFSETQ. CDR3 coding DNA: TGCGCCAGCAGCCCCGGACAGATCTACACAGATACGCAGTATTTT. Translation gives CASSPGQIYTDTQYF.

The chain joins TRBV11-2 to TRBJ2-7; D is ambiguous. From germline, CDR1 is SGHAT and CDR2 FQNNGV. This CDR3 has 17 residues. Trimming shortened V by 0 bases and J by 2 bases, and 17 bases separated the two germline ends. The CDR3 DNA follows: TGTGCCAGCAGCTTAGAGGGTTCGGCTCTAGGGCCCTACGAGCAGTACTTC. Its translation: CASSLEGSALGPYEQYF.

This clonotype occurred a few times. The CDR3 bases are TGTGCCAGCAGACTTTGGACTAGCGGGGGCCCCTGGGAGACCCAGTACTTC. It encodes CASRLWTSGGPWETQYF. The gene calls are TRBV21-1 and TRBJ2-5; the D call TRBD2 from the table was never checked on the DNA. TRBV21-1 is annotated as a pseudogene. This CDR3 has 17 amino acids.

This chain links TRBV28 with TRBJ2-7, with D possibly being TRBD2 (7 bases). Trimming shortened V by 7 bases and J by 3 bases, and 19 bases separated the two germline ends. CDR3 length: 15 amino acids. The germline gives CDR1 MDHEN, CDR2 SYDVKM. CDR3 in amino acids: CASTPFGGPHYEQYF. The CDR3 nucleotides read TGTGCCAGCACCCCCTTCGGGGGGCCCCACTACGAGCAGTACTTC.

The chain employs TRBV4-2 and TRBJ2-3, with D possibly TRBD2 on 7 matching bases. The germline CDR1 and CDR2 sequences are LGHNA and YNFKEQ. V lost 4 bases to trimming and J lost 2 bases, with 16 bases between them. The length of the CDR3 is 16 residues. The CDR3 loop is CASSPLAGDTTDTQYF. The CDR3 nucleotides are TGTGCCAGCAGCCCCCTGGCGGGGGACACCACAGATACGCAGTATTTT.

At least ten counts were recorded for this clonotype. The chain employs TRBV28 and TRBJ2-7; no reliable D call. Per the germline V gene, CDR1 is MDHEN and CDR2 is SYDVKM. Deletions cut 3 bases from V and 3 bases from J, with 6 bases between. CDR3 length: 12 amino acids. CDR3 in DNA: TGTGCCAGCAGTTTGCGAAACTACGAGCAGTACTTC. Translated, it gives CASSLRNYEQYF.

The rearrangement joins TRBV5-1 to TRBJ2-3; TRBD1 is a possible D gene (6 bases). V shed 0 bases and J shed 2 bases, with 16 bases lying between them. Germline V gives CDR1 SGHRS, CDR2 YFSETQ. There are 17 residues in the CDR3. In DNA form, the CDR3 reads TGCGCCAGCAGCTTGGCCGTCGCAGGGGCGGACACAGATACGCAGTATTTT. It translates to CASSLAVAGADTDTQYF. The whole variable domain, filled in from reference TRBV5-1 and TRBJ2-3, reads KAGVTQTPRYLIKTRGQQVTLSCSPISGHRSVSWYQQTPGQGLQFLFEYFSETQRNKGNFPGRFSGRQFSNSRSEMNVSTLELGDSALYLCASSLAVAGADTDTQYFGPGTRLTVL.

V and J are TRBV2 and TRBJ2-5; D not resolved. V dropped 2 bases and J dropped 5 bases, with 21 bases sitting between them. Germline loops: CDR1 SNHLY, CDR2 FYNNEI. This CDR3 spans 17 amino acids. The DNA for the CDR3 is TGTGCCAGCAGTGAAACCCAGGCAGCTAATAAGAGGGAGACCCAGTACTTC. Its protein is CASSETQAANKRETQYF.

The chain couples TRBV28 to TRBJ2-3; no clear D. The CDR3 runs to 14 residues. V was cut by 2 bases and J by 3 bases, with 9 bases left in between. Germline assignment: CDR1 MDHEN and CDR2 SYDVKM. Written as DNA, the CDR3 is TGTGCCAGCAGTTTAAGTCCTGCGACAGATACGCAGTATTTT. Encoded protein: CASSLSPATDTQYF. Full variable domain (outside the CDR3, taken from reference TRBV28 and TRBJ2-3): DVKVTQSSRYLVKRTGEKVFLECVQDMDHENMFWYRQDPGLGLRLIYFSYDVKMKEKGDIPEGYSVSREKKERFSLILESASTNQTSMYLCASSLSPATDTQYFGPGTRLTVL.

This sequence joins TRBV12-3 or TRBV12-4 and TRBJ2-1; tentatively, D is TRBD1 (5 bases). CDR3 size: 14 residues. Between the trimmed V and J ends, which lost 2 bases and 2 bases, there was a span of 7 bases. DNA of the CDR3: TGTGCCAGCAGTTTAAGGGGTCCCTACAATGAGCAGTTCTTC. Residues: CASSLRGPYNEQFF.

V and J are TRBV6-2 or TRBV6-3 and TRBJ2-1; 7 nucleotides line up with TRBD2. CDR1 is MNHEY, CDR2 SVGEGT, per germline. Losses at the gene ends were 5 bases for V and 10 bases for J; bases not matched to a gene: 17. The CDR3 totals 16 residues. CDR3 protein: CASSTRDYAISREQFF. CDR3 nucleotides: TGTGCCAGCAGTACCCGGGACTACGCAATCTCTAGGGAGCAGTTCTTC.

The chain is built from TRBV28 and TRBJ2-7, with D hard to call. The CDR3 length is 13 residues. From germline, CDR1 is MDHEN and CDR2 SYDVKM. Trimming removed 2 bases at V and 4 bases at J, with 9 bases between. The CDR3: CASSLVNPYEQYF. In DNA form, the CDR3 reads TGTGCCAGCAGTTTAGTCAACCCATACGAGCAGTACTTC.

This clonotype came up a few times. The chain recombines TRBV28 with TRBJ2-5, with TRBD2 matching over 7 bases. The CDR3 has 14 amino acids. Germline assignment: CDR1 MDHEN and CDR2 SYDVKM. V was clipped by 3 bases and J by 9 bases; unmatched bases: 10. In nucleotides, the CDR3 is TGTGCCAGCAGTTTTAGGGTCAGCGGGGCGGCCCAGTACTTC. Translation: CASSFRVSGAAQYF.

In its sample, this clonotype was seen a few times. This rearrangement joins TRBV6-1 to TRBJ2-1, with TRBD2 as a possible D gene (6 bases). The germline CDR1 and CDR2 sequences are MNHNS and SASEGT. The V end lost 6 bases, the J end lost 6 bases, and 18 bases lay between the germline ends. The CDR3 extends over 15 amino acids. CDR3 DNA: TGTGCCAGCAGCGCGTCAGCGGGCTTTAGCAATGAGCAGTTCTTC. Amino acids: CASSASAGFSNEQFF.

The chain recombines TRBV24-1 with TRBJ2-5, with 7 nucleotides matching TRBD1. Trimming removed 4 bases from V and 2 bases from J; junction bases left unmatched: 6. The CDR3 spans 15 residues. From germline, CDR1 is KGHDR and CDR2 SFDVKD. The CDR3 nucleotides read TGTGCCACCAGTGACCGACTGACAGGGCAAGAGACCCAGTACTTC. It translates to CATSDRLTGQETQYF.

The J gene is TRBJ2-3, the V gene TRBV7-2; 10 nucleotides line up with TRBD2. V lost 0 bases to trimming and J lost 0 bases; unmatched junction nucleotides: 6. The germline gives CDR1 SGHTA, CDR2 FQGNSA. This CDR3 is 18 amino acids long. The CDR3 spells CASSLAPSGGASTDTQYF. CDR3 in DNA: TGTGCCAGCAGCTTAGCCCCCAGCGGGGGGGCTAGCACAGATACGCAGTATTTT.

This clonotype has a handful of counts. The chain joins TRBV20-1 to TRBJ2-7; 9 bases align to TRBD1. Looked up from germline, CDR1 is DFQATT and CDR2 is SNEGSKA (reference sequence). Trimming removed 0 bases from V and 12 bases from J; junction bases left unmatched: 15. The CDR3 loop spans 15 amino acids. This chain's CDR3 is CSARDSGQGRGWPYF. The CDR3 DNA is TGCAGTGCTAGAGATTCGGGACAGGGTCGGGGCTGGCCGTACTTC.

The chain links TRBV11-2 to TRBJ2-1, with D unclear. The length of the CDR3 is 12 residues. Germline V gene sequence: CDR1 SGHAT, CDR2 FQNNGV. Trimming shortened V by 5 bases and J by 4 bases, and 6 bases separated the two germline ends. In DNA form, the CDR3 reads TGTGCCAGCAGCCCGGAGTACAATGAGCAGTTCTTC. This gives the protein CASSPEYNEQFF. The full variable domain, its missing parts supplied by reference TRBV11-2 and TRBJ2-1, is EAGVAQSPRYKIIEKRQSVAFWCNPISGHATLYWYQQILGQGPKLLIQFQNNGVVDDSQLPKDRFSAERLKGVDSTLKIQPAKLEDSAVYLCASSPEYNEQFFGPGTRLTVL.

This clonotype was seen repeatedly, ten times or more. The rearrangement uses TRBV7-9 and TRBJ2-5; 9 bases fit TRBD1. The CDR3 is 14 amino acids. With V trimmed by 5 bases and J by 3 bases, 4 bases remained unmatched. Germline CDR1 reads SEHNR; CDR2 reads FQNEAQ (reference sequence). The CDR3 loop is CASSPRTGEETQYF. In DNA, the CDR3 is TGTGCCAGCAGCCCCCGGACAGGGGAAGAGACCCAGTACTTC.

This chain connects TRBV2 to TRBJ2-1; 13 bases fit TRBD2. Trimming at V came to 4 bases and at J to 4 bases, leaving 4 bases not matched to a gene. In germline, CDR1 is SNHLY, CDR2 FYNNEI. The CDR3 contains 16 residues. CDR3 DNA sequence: TGTGCCAGCAGTGCCCGGACTAGCGGGGGATACAATGAGCAGTTCTTC. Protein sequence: CASSARTSGGYNEQFF.